This is a list of T cell receptor beta chains from one sample in a study of blood T cells in healthy people across ages. TCRdb processed the 5' RACE reads anew with MiXCR; each CDR3 protein has one entry. The sample lists around 2 million distinct CDR3 sequences; roughly 43% were seen once. Specimen: blood. Every receptor here comes from a human donor in good health. The conserved cysteine and the conserved F or W are not part of the CDR3 here.

cdr3_aa: ASSGTVNQPQH
v_call: TRBV27
j_call: TRBJ1-5

cdr3_aa: ASSLMGQGLDTEAF
v_call: TRBV3-1
j_call: TRBJ1-1

cdr3_aa: ASSLSGSSSYEQY
v_call: TRBV4-3
j_call: TRBJ2-7

cdr3_aa: SVEDSPGRDEQY
v_call: TRBV29-1
j_call: TRBJ2-7

cdr3_aa: ASSRGVLGETQY
v_call: TRBV3-1
j_call: TRBJ2-5

cdr3_aa: ASSLGQGSSYNEQF
v_call: TRBV7-9
j_call: TRBJ2-1

cdr3_aa: ASSSSGTSYAGELF
v_call: TRBV5-1
j_call: TRBJ2-2

cdr3_aa: ASSYPLAKNIQY
v_call: TRBV6-6
j_call: TRBJ2-4

cdr3_aa: SVAPLTDRLGYT
v_call: TRBV29-1
j_call: TRBJ1-2

cdr3_aa: ASSSTGYYTEAF
v_call: TRBV7-8
j_call: TRBJ1-1

cdr3_aa: SARDQDSAAVPGTQY
v_call: TRBV20-1
j_call: NA

cdr3_aa: ASSFFAGWDRPQH
v_call: TRBV28
j_call: TRBJ1-5

cdr3_aa: PSSITNPSNQPQH
v_call: TRBV19
j_call: TRBJ1-5

cdr3_aa: ASSPPSGGPADTRY
v_call: TRBV2
j_call: TRBJ2-3

cdr3_aa: AISQGSGNTIY
v_call: TRBV10-3
j_call: TRBJ1-3

cdr3_aa: ASSYGRLAVETQY
v_call: TRBV6-2/TRBV6-3
j_call: TRBJ2-5